The entry below gives a single T cell receptor beta chain sequence along with its context. This specimen comes from a study of neoadjuvant nivolumab and ipilimumab in lung cancer. V was shortened by 4 bases and J by 2 bases, with 5 bases between the two germline ends. CDR3 length: 12 amino acids. CDR1 and CDR2 from the germline V gene are SGHTS and YDEGEE. TCRdb keeps only in-frame clones here, not all; method: immunoSEQ multiplex PCR. The sample lists 39,000 or so clones, roughly 89% occurring once. The gene calls are TRBV5-8 and TRBJ2-3; D is ambiguous. The source material was peripheral blood, sampled before neoadjuvant nivolumab, alone or with ipilimumab. The sequence was obtained from an adult with non-small cell lung cancer. CDR3 protein: CASSPVTDTQYF. CDR3 sequence (DNA): TGTGCCAGCAGCCCGGTCACAGATACGCAGTATTTT.